This T cell receptor (beta chain) was documented in a study of cytomegalovirus exposure and HLA in healthy donors (dated by TCRdb to the late 2010s). With respect to the entire study: According to an earlier analysis of 550 to 750 of the donors, 150 million to 200 million T cells yielded roughly 100 million unique TCR beta sequences and 276 Gb of sequence data. A later analysis re-analyzed previously published TCR beta repertoires from roughly 630 donors and added high-resolution HLA genotyping to study TCR occurrence patterns. The study aimed to test whether cataloging public T cell receptors could reveal signatures of past pathogen exposure. A later genetic analysis used genome-wide SNP genotypes for about three fifths of the roughly 700 donors, treating that subset as a discovery cohort. The number of typed donors differed by locus: about 620-630 for A, B, C, DRB1 and DQB1; 500 to 550 for DQA1; some 590 for DPA1; and 400 to 480 for DPB1. Class I and class II HLA loci were covered by the typing at four-digit resolution. Of the 398 genotyped donors, roughly 85% fell in the genetic ancestry cluster associated with self-reported Caucasian donors. Rather than drawing on any new phenotypic data, the later analysis identified candidate immune exposures from TCR beta sequences and the way those sequences occurred across donors. In an earlier analysis of 500 to 650 of the donors, high-throughput TCR beta sequencing was used to judge whether each TCR beta V gene segment behaved as functional or pseudogenic. Every repertoire in the discovery cohort had been generated on one and the same sequencing platform. Roughly five DR-DQ haplotypes were treated as single units for association and clustering because of strong linkage in the cohort. Donor age, sex, ethnicity and CMV serostatus were compiled alongside the repertoire data. Approximately 310 gigabases of sequencing data and roughly 81 million unique TCR sequences made up an early release that covered several hundred HLA-typed donors. Among some 410 genotyped donors of the cohort, an average of approximately 220,000 unique TCR beta nucleotide sequences was sequenced per donor, of which approximately 19% were non-productive. High-throughput TCR immunosequencing, statistical association of individual TCRs with disease status, and machine learning were combined to predict cytomegalovirus infection status. Using immunosequencing, the study profiled T cell repertoires from 500 to 800 subjects and related those repertoires to cytomegalovirus serostatus. Besides the first cohort of approximately 670 subjects, a separate validation cohort made up of 120 different subjects was used. General study outcomes and caveats: A group of highly shared sequence variants was considered likely to be a technical artifact of the sequencing pipeline. In a later analysis, TCR association rates were found to vary across HLA loci, with the most associated TCRs seen for DRB1 alleles and the fewest for HLA-C alleles. Correlated functional status among segregating V segments might reflect linkage disequilibrium, but an unknown experimental factor could not be ruled out. The only immune exposure information available for the cohort was CMV serostatus. At a false discovery rate of 0.05, a later analysis linked 15,000 to 20,000 TCR beta sequences to specific HLA alleles. It was suggested by the authors that the approach could potentially be generalized to other disease states and immunological phenotypes. In a later analysis, several top co-occurrence clusters were reported to appear linked to parvovirus B19, influenza, CMV and Epstein-Barr virus. Broadly in line with IMGT annotations, most TCR beta V segments showed up in productive rearrangements about 90% or about 30% of the time in an earlier analysis of several hundred of the donors. In a later genetic analysis, a missense DCLRE1C variant was associated with V-gene and J-gene trimming of TCR beta chains, and the association was replicated in an independent cohort. This cohort had only TCR beta chains sequenced, and the lack of alpha or paired-chain data limited which features could be detected. A few of the identified cytomegalovirus-associated TCR beta chains were confirmed in vitro to be specific for cytomegalovirus antigens. Most CMV-associated TCR beta chains appeared to be HLA-restricted in a later analysis, and the HLA associations seemed to be driven largely by CMV exposure. Roughly uniform sequencing depth across donors was assumed in presence/absence analyses, although this assumption may not hold. HLA typing was unavailable for some donors at each locus, so association tests used only the typed subset. When HLA alleles, especially DR and DQ, strongly co-occurred, TCR associations were difficult to assign to individual alleles. In the study, approximately 160 TCR beta chains were listed as associated with cytomegalovirus. Because counts were too low, more than 15 rarely observed V segments, including chromosome 9 orphons, were excluded from the earlier analysis of 587 of the donors. A further reported finding was that TCR beta sequences accurately predicted the HLA-A and HLA-B alleles for most subjects in the first cohort. In both the original and validation cohorts, the classifier was reported to diagnose cytomegalovirus status with high specificity and sensitivity. Most TCR sequences were seen in very few donors, while some public TCRs were found in many individuals. In a later analysis, HLA-associated TCR beta chains showed more clonal expansion and lower generation probabilities than non-associated chains that were equally common. Some IMGT-functional V segments, including TRBV6-2 and TRBV6-3, could not be told apart with the 87-base-pair reads, so those segments were excluded. In a later genetic analysis, fewer N-insertions in productive TCRs were reported among donors in an Asian-associated ancestry cluster than the roughly 710-donor mean.

The cohort consisted of hundreds of healthy bone marrow donors. At the time of sampling, all cohort members were nominally healthy, though unrecorded immune exposures were likely present. The donor was CMV seropositive and was included in the group of 250 to 300 seropositive cohort members. A peripheral blood sample was provided by each donor, and peripheral blood mononuclear cells were used for TCR beta sequencing. Genomic DNA extraction from the blood cell samples was performed with the Qiagen DNeasy Blood Extraction Kit. As regards this clone: Its antigen specificity is not known. Base quality data are lacking; no much larger clone is found one base away.

The protocol used for the library was the immunoSEQ multiplex PCR assay. The multiplex PCR relied on a mix of 60 forward primers for TCR Vbeta segments and 13 reverse primers for TCR Jbeta segments. Amplification of the CDR3 region of rearranged TCR beta genes was performed with a multiplex PCR assay on genomic DNA. On the Illumina HiSeq System, the amplified TCR beta libraries were sequenced as 87-base-pair reads. The authors processed their data as follows. In a later analysis, some 80 million unique TCR beta chains were counted across the approximately 640 repertoires, and roughly 10 million of these chains were shared by at least two donors. Raw reads were error-corrected and collapsed into unique sequences by a nearest-neighbor algorithm in which closely related sequences were merged to remove PCR and sequencing errors. To assign V, D and J gene segments, CDR3 sequences were aligned to IMGT reference sequences. Each retained sequence needed at least a six-nucleotide match to both a V gene segment and a J gene segment. Rearrangements were classified as productive when the CDR3 lacked stop codons and remained in frame with V and J, and all other rearrangements were classified as non-productive. Following IMGT convention, CDR3 was defined as the stretch from the second conserved V-encoded cysteine to the conserved J-encoded phenylalanine. Sequences without an unambiguous match to a single V gene segment were excluded from the earlier analysis of several hundred of the donors. In an earlier analysis of some 590 of the donors, a V segment was called functional when productive rearrangements were above 56.7%, and segregating when the standard deviation between donors exceeded 5%. A statistical classification framework was developed to diagnose cytomegalovirus status using the catalog of TCR beta chain sequences. In a later analysis, V and J genes were assigned by comparing TCR nucleotide sequences against IMGT/GENE-DB human TR gene sequences. A later analysis assigned CDR3 sequences and most-parsimonious VDJ recombination scenarios with the TCRdist pipeline. A later analysis defined each TCR beta chain by its CDR3 amino acid sequence plus V-gene family, and excluded reads lacking a unique V-gene family. In a later analysis, 500 to 700 highly shared, low-generation-probability nucleotide sequences were removed to address suspected cross-contamination and a sequencing artifact. A later analysis calculated a clonal expansion index for each public chain from normalized within-repertoire ranks of inferred template counts. A later analysis computed generation probabilities with a VDJ recombination model fitted to out-of-frame rearrangements, and checked the results against IGoR. In a later analysis, hypergeometric tests were used to score TCR-TCR, TCR-HLA and TCR-CMV co-occurrence, with a repertoire-size bias correction applied to TCR pairs. A later analysis estimated false discovery rates by permuting HLA or CMV assignments 20 times. In a later analysis, co-occurring TCRs were grouped using DBSCAN, and TCRdist sequence similarity was added for clustering within HLA-allele-positive subsets. Co-occurrence clustering excluded repertoires with fewer than 30,000 or more than 120,000 public chains, plus five with anomalous nucleotide sharing. TCRdb took over this immuneACCESS table, retaining in-frame rearrangements with V and J assigned. Such tables are incomplete; in checked studies, under half of the missing clones stem from an unresolved V gene, and the remainder is unexplained. V and J calls and clone size are copied from that table; D and trimming were computed from the DNA. This sample holds about 200,000 clones; more than 65% were observed only once. The biggest ten clones account for approximately 1.4% of the sample.

The CDR3 covers 13 residues, taking in both the cysteine and the phenylalanine. Left in the record is the CDR3 DNA by itself, 39 bases read in frame from the first base. Germline trimming: 10 bases from V, 7 bases from J; junction bases outside gene matches: 7. The germline V gene supplies CDR1 MNHNS and CDR2 SASEGT. This chain is built from TRBV6-1 and TRBJ1-6, with 7 junctional bases fitting TRBD1. The sequence was collected from a girl aged 10-17 years in good health and CMV-seropositive. The specimen was PBMCs. CDR3 sequence: CATTGTANSPLHF. Read as DNA, the sequence is TGTGCCACCACCGGGACAGCAAATTCACCCCTCCACTTT.